The 28 T cell receptor beta chains below all came from one sample that was sequenced in a study of CD8+ T cells in alopecia areata. Treatment here: oral pan-JAK inhibitor, 5-10 mg twice daily. In each case, RNA was isolated and then reverse transcribed into cDNA as the sequencing template. Here immunoSEQ multiplex PCR was the method, and the copy in TCRdb shows in-frame clones only, minus some. The sample carries about 100,000 clones, 60% recorded once. The sequences come from CD8+ T cells sorted from blood, collected at approximately week 60, from a patient treated with tofacitinib. These receptors all come from a human donor with alopecia areata.

The rearrangement links TRBV11-2 to TRBJ2-5; D is undetermined. CDR1 and CDR2 (germline): SGHAT, FQNNGV. The V and J ends lost 3 bases and 5 bases respectively, with 10 bases between them. The CDR3 loop spans 13 amino acids. The CDR3 loop reads CASSLGSGETQYF. CDR3 DNA: TGTGCCAGCAGCTTGGGGTCTGGGGAGACCCAGTACTTC.

The rearrangement links TRBV28 to TRBJ2-1, with D tentatively TRBD1 (6 bases). The V and J ends lost 3 bases and 4 bases respectively, with 13 bases between them. Looked up from germline, CDR1 is MDHEN and CDR2 is SYDVKM. The CDR3 loop spans 15 amino acids. CDR3 sequence: CASSFSGTRYNEQFF. The CDR3 coding sequence is TGTGCCAGCAGTTTTTCGGGGACAAGATACAATGAGCAGTTCTTC.

The chain recombines TRBV6-1 with TRBJ2-4; D call uncertain. The CDR3 is 15 residues long. The germline V and J ends were trimmed by 6 bases and 8 bases, with 20 bases remaining between them. CDR1 is MNHNS, CDR2 SASEGT, per germline. The CDR3 nucleotides read TGTGCCAGCAGCGCAAAACGTACTCCAGGCGACATTCAGTACTTC. This gives the protein CASSAKRTPGDIQYF.

This clone appeared once. The V call is TRBV2, the J call TRBJ2-2; 13 bases fit TRBD2. This CDR3 contains 20 residues. Germline CDR1 SNHLY, CDR2 FYNNEI. The V gene end was trimmed by 5 bases and the J gene end by 2 bases; junction bases not matched to a gene: 14. The CDR3 coding sequence is TGTGCCAGCAGTCCCTCCGGGACTAGCGGGGCCCTTTATAACACCGGGGAGCTGTTTTTT. Its translation: CASSPSGTSGALYNTGELFF.

V and J are TRBV13 and TRBJ2-5; TRBD2 agrees at 7 bases. CDR3 length equals 12 residues. Germline loops: CDR1 PRHDT, CDR2 FYEKMQ (reference sequence). The CDR3 region is CATGTTQETQYF. CDR3 bases: TGTGCGACCGGGACTACCCAAGAGACCCAGTACTTC.

The chain carries TRBV29-1 and TRBJ1-2; 10 bases align to TRBD1. Looked up from germline, CDR1 is SQVTM and CDR2 is ANQGSEA. The CDR3 has 13 amino acids. J gave up 6 bases and V 3 bases, and 4 bases lay outside the gene matches. The CDR3 region has the DNA TGCAGCGTTGACAAGGGGACAGGGGATGGCTACACCTTC. Translating it yields CSVDKGTGDGYTF.

This chain links TRBV6-4 with TRBJ2-1, with 10 nucleotides matching TRBD1. The CDR3 is 13 residues long. Trimming cost V 10 bases and J 6 bases; bases outside gene matches: 6. From germline, CDR1 is MRHNA and CDR2 SNTAGT. Here the CDR3 DNA reads TGTGCCACGGGGACAGGGGTTGGCAATGAGCAGTTCTTC. This sequence encodes CATGTGVGNEQFF.

This sequence joins TRBV6-5 and TRBJ2-1; D ambiguous. With 0 bases removed from V and 6 bases from J, the gap between germline ends came to 12 bases. This CDR3 is built from 15 residues. Germline V gives CDR1 MNHEY, CDR2 SVGAGI. The DNA for the CDR3 is TGTGCCAGCAGTTACTCGATCTCCGGCAGCAATGAGCAGTTCTTC. This translates into CASSYSISGSNEQFF.

This clone came up a few times. The chain carries TRBV2 and TRBJ1-3; a weak D match, TRBD1 (6 bases). The ends were cut back, 3 bases at V and 7 bases at J, with 10 bases in the middle. This CDR3 has 13 amino acids. The V gene's germline CDR1 is SNHLY and CDR2 FYNNEI. The CDR3 region is CASSDNRVNTIYF. In nucleotides, the CDR3 is TGTGCCAGCAGTGACAACAGGGTGAACACCATATATTTT.

The chain uses TRBV2 and TRBJ2-3, with a possible D match to TRBD1 (6 bases). V shed 6 bases and J shed 5 bases, with 27 bases lying between them. There are 18 residues in the CDR3. Germline V gene lookup returns CDR1 SNHLY and CDR2 FYNNEI. In nucleotides, the CDR3 is TGTGCCAGCAGCGGGATCGCTAGGGGGTCTACATCTGGAGATACGCAGTATTTT. Its translation is CASSGIARGSTSGDTQYF.

The chain combines TRBV6-5 with TRBJ2-5, with 9 bases aligning to TRBD1. The CDR3 is made up of 16 amino acids. The V gene's germline CDR1 is MNHEY and CDR2 SVGAGI. J lost 5 bases, V lost 4 bases, and 11 bases had no gene match. CDR3 region: CASSSSAYRGQETQYF. In nucleotides, the CDR3 is TGTGCCAGCAGTTCCTCTGCGTACAGGGGGCAGGAGACCCAGTACTTC.

The chain carries TRBV5-6 and TRBJ1-2; possible D gene TRBD1, 5 bases. Trimming removed 2 bases from V and 7 bases from J, with 15 bases in between. CDR3 size: 14 residues. The germline V gene has CDR1 SGHDT and CDR2 YYEEEE. The CDR3 protein is CASSFPSGGSGYTF. In DNA form, the CDR3 reads TGTGCCAGCAGCTTCCCAAGCGGGGGGAGTGGCTACACCTTC.

This chain links TRBV5-1 with TRBJ2-7; tentatively, D is TRBD1 or TRBD2 (5 bases each). Per the germline V gene, CDR1 is SGHRS and CDR2 is YFSETQ. The CDR3 is 14 residues long. The V end lost 2 bases, the J end lost 3 bases, and 12 bases lay between the germline ends. The CDR3 coding sequence is TGCGCCAGCAGCTTAGAGGGGCAGAACTACGAGCAGTACTTC. It encodes CASSLEGQNYEQYF.

The table lists this clone with a few counts. The chain has TRBV7-9 and TRBJ1-2, with D perhaps matching TRBD1 (5 bases). Germline loops: CDR1 SEHNR, CDR2 FQNEAQ (reference sequence). V dropped 5 bases and J dropped 4 bases, with 23 bases sitting between them. The CDR3 loop spans 17 amino acids. In DNA, the CDR3 is TGTGCCAGCAGCCGATTTAACCTACGGACAAAAATCTATGGCTACACCTTC. Translated, it gives CASSRFNLRTKIYGYTF.

The V gene is TRBV4-2, the J gene TRBJ2-1; 7 nucleotides line up with TRBD2. V was pared by 1 base and J by 2 bases, with 5 bases of the junction left unmatched. Germline V lookup: CDR1 LGHNA, CDR2 YNFKEQ. This CDR3 is built from 16 residues. The CDR3 here is CASSQGGGGTYNEQFF. The CDR3 region has the DNA TGTGCCAGCAGCCAAGGAGGCGGGGGTACCTACAATGAGCAGTTCTTC.

V is TRBV6-5 and J is TRBJ2-1; 7 bases agree with TRBD2. The germline V gene encodes CDR1 MNHEY and CDR2 SVGAGI. This CDR3 is built from 13 residues. V lost 2 bases, J lost 6 bases, and 1 base stayed unmatched. CDR3 in amino acids: CASSYGEGNEQFF. The CDR3, as DNA: TGTGCCAGCAGTTACGGGGAGGGCAATGAGCAGTTCTTC.

This chain connects TRBV15 to TRBJ2-2; TRBD1 agrees at 7 bases. The CDR3 length is 15 residues. Trimming at V came to 4 bases and at J to 0 bases, leaving 2 bases not matched to a gene. Germline CDR1 is LNHNV and CDR2 is YYDKDF (reference sequence). The CDR3 sequence is CATSNRGANTGELFF. CDR3 coding DNA: TGTGCCACCAGCAACAGGGGAGCGAACACCGGGGAGCTGTTTTTT. The whole variable domain, remainder taken from reference TRBV15 and TRBJ2-2, is DAMVIQNPRYQVTQFGKPVTLSCSQTLNHNVMYWYQQKSSQAPKLLFHYYDKDFNNEADTPDNFQSRRPNTSFCFLDIRSPGLGDTAMYLCATSNRGANTGELFFGEGSRLTVL.

The chain carries TRBV29-1 and TRBJ2-3; 7 bases agree with TRBD1. Trimming removed 2 bases from V and 4 bases from J; junction bases left unmatched: 9. Germline CDR1 is SQVTM and CDR2 is ANQGSEA. The CDR3 loop spans 15 amino acids. The CDR3 DNA is TGCAGCGTTGAAAAAAGGGGGCAGGAGGCAGATACGCAGTATTTT. It encodes CSVEKRGQEADTQYF.

J is TRBJ2-7 and V is TRBV7-9; D gene uncertain. Germline values: CDR1 SEHNR, CDR2 FQNEAQ (reference sequence). The CDR3 runs to 12 residues. Trimming removed 8 bases from V and 6 bases from J, with 14 bases in between. The CDR3 DNA is TGTGCCAGCGAGGTTAGTTCAGGCGAGCAGTACTTC. It encodes CASEVSSGEQYF. Filled out from reference TRBV7-9 and TRBJ2-7, the complete variable domain reads DTGVSQNPRHKITKRGQNVTFRCDPISEHNRLYWYRQTLGQGPEFLTYFQNEAQLEKSRLLSDRFSAERPKGSFSTLEIQRTEQGDSAMYLCASEVSSGEQYFGPGTRLTVT.

This chain links TRBV4-1 with TRBJ2-5, with D possibly TRBD1 on 7 matching bases. Per germline, CDR1 MGHRA and CDR2 YSYEKL. V lost 4 bases and J lost 5, with 14 bases in between. CDR3 length: 14 amino acids. CDR3 protein: CASSPRDSRETQYF. The CDR3 nucleotides are TGCGCCAGCAGCCCGCGGGACAGCCGGGAGACCCAGTACTTC.

The table lists this clone with a few counts. This chain joins TRBV7-9 and TRBJ2-2; D is undetermined. The germline V and J ends were trimmed by 7 bases and 4 bases, with 7 bases remaining between them. The CDR3 is made up of 12 amino acids. Germline CDR1 and CDR2: SEHNR and FQNEAQ (reference sequence). In nucleotides, the CDR3 is TGTGCCAGCACCTTGAGCACCGGGGAGCTGTTTTTT. Its translation is CASTLSTGELFF.

This clone was counted a few times. The chain carries TRBV30 and TRBJ2-2; D is possibly TRBD1 or TRBD2 (5 bases each). The V gene's germline CDR1 is GTSNPN and CDR2 SVGIG (reference sequence). Trimming left V 4 bases short and J 3 bases short, with 6 bases between. This CDR3 comprises 12 residues. CDR3 coding DNA: TGTGCCTGGATGGGGGACACCGGGGAGCTGTTTTTT. It yields the protein CAWMGDTGELFF.

This sequence joins TRBV19 and TRBJ2-1; D gene unclear. There are 11 residues in the CDR3. The germline gives CDR1 LNHDA, CDR2 SQIVND (reference sequence). V gave up 1 base and J gave up 15 bases, with 10 bases separating them. CDR3 coding DNA: TGTGCCAGTAGTATAGGGCTTAAGTGGTTCTTC. Translated: CASSIGLKWFF.

Remarks on this clone: No DNA is shown, since the ends of the CDR3 on it are uncertain; the CDR3 is the one TCRdb lists. The chain has TRBV29-1 and TRBJ2-3; TRBD1 was called by the table and not checked on the DNA. Per germline, CDR1 SQVTM and CDR2 ANQGSEA. The CDR3 length is 10 residues, termini included. The CDR3 protein is CSVGQGIEYF.

This chain links TRBV6-5 with TRBJ2-3; 7 positions match TRBD2. The CDR3 extends over 16 amino acids. Germline assignment: CDR1 MNHEY and CDR2 SVGAGI. Germline trimming cut 2 bases from V and 0 bases from J; bases unmatched to any gene: 5. The CDR3, as DNA: TGTGCCAGCAGTTACGTAGCGGGCACCAGCACAGATACGCAGTATTTT. It codes for CASSYVAGTSTDTQYF.

CDR3: CASRQGTSGGGEQFF. CDR3 nucleotide sequence: TGTGCCAGCAGACAAGGGACTAGCGGGGGAGGTGAGCAGTTCTTC. V and J are TRBV13 and TRBJ2-1; 14 nucleotides agree with TRBD2. Germline CDR1 and CDR2: PRHDT and FYEKMQ (reference sequence). With 6 bases clipped from V and 9 bases from J, the junction kept 7 bases outside the gene matches. There are 15 residues in the CDR3.

The chain is built from TRBV5-6 and TRBJ2-1; 8 bases are shared with TRBD2. CDR1 and CDR2 (germline): SGHDT, YYEEEE. J was trimmed by 9 bases and V by 7 bases; bases with no gene match: 12. The CDR3 extends over 14 amino acids. CDR3 sequence reads: CASRRGYSGVEQFF. The CDR3 DNA sequence: TGTGCCAGCCGGCGGGGGTATAGCGGGGTTGAGCAGTTCTTC.

DNA of the CDR3: TGTGCCAGCAGCCTCCTCGACCGGTCTGGCTACACCTTC. Its protein product is CASSLLDRSGYTF. The chain recombines TRBV11-2 with TRBJ1-2; the D is unclear. This CDR3 comprises 13 residues. Trimming cost V 5 bases and J 7 bases, with 14 bases left between them. Per germline, CDR1 SGHAT and CDR2 FQNNGV.